The next 2 T cell receptor beta chains were all read from a single sample in a study of control samples from healthy donors and cancer patients. Assay used: immunoSEQ multiplex PCR; TCRdb lists only in-frame clones, some missing. This table holds roughly 50,000 clones, roughly nine tenths found once. What was sequenced was PBMCs. These receptors were taken from a man in his thirties or forties with colorectal cancer.

The V gene is TRBV2, the J gene TRBJ2-1, with 13 bases identical to TRBD2. Germline V gives CDR1 SNHLY, CDR2 FYNNEI. The CDR3 contains 15 residues. With V trimmed by 6 bases and J by 9 bases, 8 bases remained unmatched. Here the CDR3 reads CASRPTSGGAGEQFF. The CDR3 DNA reads as TGTGCCAGCAGACCCACTAGCGGGGGGGCGGGTGAGCAGTTCTTC.

V usage is TRBV19 and J usage is TRBJ2-2; 9 nucleotides match TRBD1. The V and J ends lost 5 bases and 4 bases, in that order; junction bases with no gene match: 14. The CDR3 contains 18 residues. Germline V gene lookup returns CDR1 LNHDA and CDR2 SQIVND (reference sequence). The CDR3 loop reads CASSSSDRGGSVTGELFF. The CDR3, as DNA: TGTGCCAGTAGTTCCTCGGACAGGGGAGGTTCGGTCACCGGGGAGCTGTTTTTT.